This TCR beta chain was found in a study of blood T cells in healthy people across ages (dated by TCRdb to between 2015 and 2016). The study in broad terms: In model experiments, roughly one uniquely barcoded TCR beta cDNA molecule per two T cells was captured by template switching. To avoid experimental bias, donors of different ages were distributed randomly across sequencing lanes. The study analyzed two additional independent replicas of 1 million unique cDNA reads from the same blood draw for two donors, one aged 18 to 30 and one aged 80 or older. Four age groups were formed from the donors: young (average 16 years), middle-aged (around 39), aged (around 68) and long-lived (roughly 81). The study measured age-related changes in TCR beta repertoire diversity using deep sequencing normalized with unique cDNA molecular identifiers.

Donors were a few dozen systemically healthy Caucasian individuals from Russia aged 6 to 90 years. Each donor gave ten milliliters of peripheral blood, collected into EDTA-treated Vacutainer tubes. PBMCs were isolated by Ficoll-Paque density-gradient centrifugation, with at least 6 million obtained per sample. Trizol reagent was used to extract total RNA from the PBMCs, yielding at least 5.5 micrograms per sample. The percentages of naive CD45RAhigh/CD27high T cells were determined by flow cytometry on a PBMC aliquot from every donor. The protocol used for the library was 5' RACE. The sequencer listed for this sample is Illumina HiSeq 2500. A second 7 to 11 cycle PCR used a sample-barcoded 5' primer and a J-beta primer mix. A unique molecular identifier was introduced onto each TCR beta cDNA molecule by a template-switch 5' adaptor carrying 12 random nucleotides. Each sample yielded at least 3 million CDR3-containing paired-end reads. First-strand cDNA synthesis was performed from all RNA using the Mint cDNA synthesis kit, with priming by a TRBC-specific oligonucleotide. All cDNA was treated with uracil-DNA glycosylase and then went through a first 18-cycle PCR with the universal primers M1SS and BC2_uni_R. Regarding the original processing steps: For normalization, 1 million high-quality reads, each with a distinct molecular identifier, were randomly selected from each sample. Reads sharing molecular identifiers were discarded rather than binned into consensus sequences. CDR3 identification, clonotype clustering and error correction used MiTCR with a Q25 quality threshold and the strictest error-elimination algorithm. A nonparametric unseen species model with Euler transformation was used to estimate lower-bound total TCR beta diversity. The public reads were reprocessed in TCRdb via fastp at Q25 and MiXCR, keeping in-frame beta chains. Rows with a matching CDR3 protein are joined into one entry that keeps the most common DNA and genes. TCRdb, rather than the study authors, made the V and J calls. The sample includes about 900,000 distinct CDR3 sequences, with about 44% observed a single time. 13% of the sample is taken by the ten largest.

Results and caveats for the whole study, not just this receptor: Because the CMV infection status of the donors was unknown, age-related changes in expanded clonotypes may potentially have been confounded. Compared with the aged group, the long-lived group had more naive CD4+ T cells, fewer expanded clones and increased TCR diversity, suggesting age selection. As age increased, observed TCR beta diversity per million T cells dropped in a roughly linear way, and a significant reduction was already evident by age 40. There was a strong correlation between observed TCR beta diversity and the percentage of naive T cells measured by flow cytometry. Total diversity estimates from one million sequenced T cells were considered lower bounds and underestimates. Conclusive comparison of naive and antigen-experienced compartments was prevented by the profiling of bulk unsorted PBMCs.

Reading the germline V gene gives CDR1 MNHEY and CDR2 SVGEGT. Ends trimmed: V by 5 bases, J by 5 bases; bases unmatched to a gene: 9. Spanning cysteine to phenylalanine, the CDR3 consists of 15 amino acids. Here the CDR3 DNA is all that survives: 45 bases in frame from base 1. This clonotype was recorded a few times. The antigen this receptor binds is unknown. Per-nucleotide qualities are absent, and no much larger clonotype sits a single base away. The chain joins TRBV6-2 or TRBV6-3 to TRBJ2-7; the central 10 bases match TRBD1. Input material: blood. The receptor was isolated from a young man in good health. The DNA reads TGTGCCAGCAGTCGCCCCGGGACAGGGGCCAACGAGCAGTACTTC. It codes for CASSRPGTGANEQYF.